The clone carrying this T cell receptor beta chain was observed once. The CDR3 has 16 amino acids. Trimming cost V 5 bases and J 7 bases; bases outside gene matches: 15. Germline-derived CDR1 and CDR2 are SQVTM and ANQGSEA. This record comes from a study of T cell changes during pregnancy in multiple sclerosis. Clones were read by immunoSEQ multiplex PCR, and TCRdb kept only the in-frame ones, dropping some. The sample consists of approximately 44,000 clones, more than 80% of them appearing once. The starting material was CD4+ T cells from peripheral blood mononuclear cells, obtained before pregnancy. The origin of this receptor is a female donor with multiple sclerosis, enrolled in a pregnancy study. This chain connects TRBV29-1 to TRBJ2-7; 12 bases match TRBD2. CDR3 loop: CSVRGTLAGGPLEQYF. In DNA form, the CDR3 reads TGCAGCGTTCGAGGCACGCTAGCGGGAGGGCCCCTGGAGCAGTACTTC.